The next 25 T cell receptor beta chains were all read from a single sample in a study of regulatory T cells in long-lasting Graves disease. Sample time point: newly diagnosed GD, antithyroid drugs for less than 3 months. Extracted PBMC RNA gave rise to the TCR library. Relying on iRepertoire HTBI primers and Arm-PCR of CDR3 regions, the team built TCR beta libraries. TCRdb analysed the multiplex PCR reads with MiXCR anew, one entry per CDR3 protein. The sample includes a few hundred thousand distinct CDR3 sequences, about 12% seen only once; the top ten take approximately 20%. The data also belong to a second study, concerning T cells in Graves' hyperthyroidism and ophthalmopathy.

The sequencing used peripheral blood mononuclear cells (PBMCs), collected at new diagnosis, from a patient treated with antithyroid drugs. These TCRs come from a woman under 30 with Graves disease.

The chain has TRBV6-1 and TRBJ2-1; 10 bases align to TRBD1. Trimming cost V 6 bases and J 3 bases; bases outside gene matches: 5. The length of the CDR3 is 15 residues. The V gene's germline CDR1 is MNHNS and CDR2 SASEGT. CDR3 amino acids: CASSPGTGVYNEQFF. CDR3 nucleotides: TGTGCCAGCAGCCCCGGGACAGGGGTCTACAATGAGCAGTTCTTC.

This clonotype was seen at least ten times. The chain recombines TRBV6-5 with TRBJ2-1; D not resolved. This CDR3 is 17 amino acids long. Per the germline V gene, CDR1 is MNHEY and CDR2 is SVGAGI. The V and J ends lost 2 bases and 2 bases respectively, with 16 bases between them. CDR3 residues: CASSYTLRQVPYNEQFF. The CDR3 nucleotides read TGTGCCAGCAGTTACACATTACGGCAAGTCCCCTACAATGAGCAGTTCTTC.

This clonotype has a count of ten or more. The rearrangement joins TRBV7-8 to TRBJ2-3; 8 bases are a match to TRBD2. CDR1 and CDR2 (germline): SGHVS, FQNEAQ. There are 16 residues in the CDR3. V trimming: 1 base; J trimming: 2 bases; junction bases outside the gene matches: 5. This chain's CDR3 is CASSLGPAGVTDTQYF. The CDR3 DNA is TGTGCCAGCAGCTTAGGTCCAGCGGGAGTCACAGATACGCAGTATTTT.

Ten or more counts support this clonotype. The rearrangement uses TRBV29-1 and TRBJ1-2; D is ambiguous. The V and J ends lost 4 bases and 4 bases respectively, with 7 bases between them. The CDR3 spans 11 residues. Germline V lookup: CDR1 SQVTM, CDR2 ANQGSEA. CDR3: CSVAEGYGYTF. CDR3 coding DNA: TGCAGCGTTGCTGAAGGCTATGGCTACACCTTC.

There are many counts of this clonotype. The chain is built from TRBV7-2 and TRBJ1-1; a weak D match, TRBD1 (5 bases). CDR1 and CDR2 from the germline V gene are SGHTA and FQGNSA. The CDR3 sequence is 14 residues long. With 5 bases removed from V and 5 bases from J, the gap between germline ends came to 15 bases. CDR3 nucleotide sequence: TGTGCCAGCAGCATATCCCTGCAGGGAACTGAAGCTTTCTTT. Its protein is CASSISLQGTEAFF.

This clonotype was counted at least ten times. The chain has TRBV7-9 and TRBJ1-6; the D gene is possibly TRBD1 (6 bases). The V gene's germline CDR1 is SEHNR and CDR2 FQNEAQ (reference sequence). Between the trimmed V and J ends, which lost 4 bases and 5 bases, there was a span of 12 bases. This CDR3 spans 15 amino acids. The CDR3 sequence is CASSSQGPDNSPLHF. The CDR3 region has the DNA TGTGCCAGCAGCTCACAGGGACCGGATAATTCACCCCTCCACTTT.

Here the CDR3 reads CASSPLMGPYEQYF. As DNA, the CDR3 is TGTGCCAGCAGTCCCTTAATGGGCCCCTACGAGCAGTACTTC. The J gene is TRBJ2-7, the V gene TRBV28, with unresolved D. The V and J ends lost 5 bases and 2 bases respectively, with 13 bases between them. The CDR3 spans 14 residues. The germline V gene has CDR1 MDHEN and CDR2 SYDVKM.

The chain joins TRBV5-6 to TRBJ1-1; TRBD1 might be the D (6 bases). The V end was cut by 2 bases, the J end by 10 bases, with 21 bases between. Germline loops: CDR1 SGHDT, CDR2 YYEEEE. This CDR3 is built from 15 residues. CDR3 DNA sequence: TGTGCCAGCAGCTTTGTTAGGGGGTCCACTCTAGGAGCTTTCTTT. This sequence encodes CASSFVRGSTLGAFF.

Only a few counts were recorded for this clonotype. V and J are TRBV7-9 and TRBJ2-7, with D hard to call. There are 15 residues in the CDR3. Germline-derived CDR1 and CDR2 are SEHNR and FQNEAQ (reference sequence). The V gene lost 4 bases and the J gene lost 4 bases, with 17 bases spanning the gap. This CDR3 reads CASSSSHLEAYEQYF. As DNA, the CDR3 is TGTGCCAGCAGCTCGTCCCACCTCGAAGCTTACGAGCAGTACTTC.

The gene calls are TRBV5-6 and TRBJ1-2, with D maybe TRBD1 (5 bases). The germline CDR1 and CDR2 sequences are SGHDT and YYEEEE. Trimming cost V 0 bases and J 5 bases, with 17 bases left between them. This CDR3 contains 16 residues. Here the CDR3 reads CASSLAGTPATYGYTF. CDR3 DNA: TGTGCCAGCAGCTTGGCCGGGACCCCCGCGACATATGGCTACACCTTC.

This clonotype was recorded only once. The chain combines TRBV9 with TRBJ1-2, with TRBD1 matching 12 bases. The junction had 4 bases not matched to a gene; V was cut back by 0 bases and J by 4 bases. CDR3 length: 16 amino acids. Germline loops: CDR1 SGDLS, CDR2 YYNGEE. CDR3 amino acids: CASSVDGDRGPYGYTF. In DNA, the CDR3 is TGTGCCAGCAGCGTAGACGGGGACAGGGGGCCCTATGGCTACACCTTC.

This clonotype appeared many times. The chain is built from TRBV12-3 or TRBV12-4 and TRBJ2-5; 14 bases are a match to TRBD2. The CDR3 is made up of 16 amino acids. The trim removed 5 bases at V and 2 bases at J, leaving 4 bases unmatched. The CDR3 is CASSPGLAGVQETQYF. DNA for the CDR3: TGTGCCAGCAGTCCGGGACTAGCGGGAGTACAAGAGACCCAGTACTTC.

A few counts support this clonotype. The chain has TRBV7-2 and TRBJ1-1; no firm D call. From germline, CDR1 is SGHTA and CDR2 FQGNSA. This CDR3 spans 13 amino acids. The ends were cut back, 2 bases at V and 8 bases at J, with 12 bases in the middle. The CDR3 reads CASSLNAWKEAFF. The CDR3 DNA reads TGTGCCAGCAGCTTAAATGCCTGGAAGGAAGCTTTCTTT.

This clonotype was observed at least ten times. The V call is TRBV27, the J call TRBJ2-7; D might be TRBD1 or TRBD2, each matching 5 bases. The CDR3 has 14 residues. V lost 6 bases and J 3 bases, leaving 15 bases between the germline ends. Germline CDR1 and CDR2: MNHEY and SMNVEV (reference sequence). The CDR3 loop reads CASSPGTGNYEQYV. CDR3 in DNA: TGTGCCAGCAGCCCCGGGACGGGGAACTACGAGCAGTACGTC.

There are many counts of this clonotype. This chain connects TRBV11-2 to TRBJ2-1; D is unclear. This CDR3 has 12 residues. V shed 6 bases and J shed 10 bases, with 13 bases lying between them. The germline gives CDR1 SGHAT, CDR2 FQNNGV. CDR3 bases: TGTGCCAGCAGTCCTGGGTTGCAGGAGCAGTTCTTC. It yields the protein CASSPGLQEQFF.

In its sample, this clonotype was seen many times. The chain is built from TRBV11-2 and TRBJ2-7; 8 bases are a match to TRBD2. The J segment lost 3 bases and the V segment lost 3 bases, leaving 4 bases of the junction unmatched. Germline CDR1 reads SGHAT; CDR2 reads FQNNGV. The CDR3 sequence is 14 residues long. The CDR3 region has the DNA TGTGCCAGCAGCTTTTATAGCGGGAACTACGAGCAGTACTTC. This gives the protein CASSFYSGNYEQYF.

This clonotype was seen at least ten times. The CDR3 region has the DNA TGTGCCAGCGCAGGGGCGGTTAGCTACACCTTC. Encoded protein: CASAGAVSYTF. The V call is TRBV7-9, the J call TRBJ1-2, with D perhaps matching TRBD1 (6 bases). Trimming cost V 8 bases and J 9 bases, with 13 bases left between them. Germline V gene lookup returns CDR1 SEHNR and CDR2 FQNEAQ (reference sequence). The CDR3 consists of 11 residues.

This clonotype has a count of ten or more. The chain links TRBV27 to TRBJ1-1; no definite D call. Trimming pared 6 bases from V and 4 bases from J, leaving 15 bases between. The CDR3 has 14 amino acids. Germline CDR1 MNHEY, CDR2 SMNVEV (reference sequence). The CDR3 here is CASSHSKISTEAFF. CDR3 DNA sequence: TGTGCCAGCAGCCATAGTAAGATCAGCACTGAAGCTTTCTTT.

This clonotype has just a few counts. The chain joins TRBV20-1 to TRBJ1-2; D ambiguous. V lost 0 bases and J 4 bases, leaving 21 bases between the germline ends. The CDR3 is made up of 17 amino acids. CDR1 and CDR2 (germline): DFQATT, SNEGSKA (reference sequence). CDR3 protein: CSARDLREYGQSYGYTF. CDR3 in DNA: TGCAGTGCTAGAGATCTCCGGGAGTATGGGCAATCCTATGGCTACACCTTC.

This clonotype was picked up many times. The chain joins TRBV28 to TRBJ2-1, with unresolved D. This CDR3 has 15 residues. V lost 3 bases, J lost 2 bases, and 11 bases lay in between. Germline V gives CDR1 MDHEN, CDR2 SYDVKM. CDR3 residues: CASSFPRSPYNEQFF. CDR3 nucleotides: TGTGCCAGCAGTTTTCCCCGTTCTCCCTACAATGAGCAGTTCTTC.

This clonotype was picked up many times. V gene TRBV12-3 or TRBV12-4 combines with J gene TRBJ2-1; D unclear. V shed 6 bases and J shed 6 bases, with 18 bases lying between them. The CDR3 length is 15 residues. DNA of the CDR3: TGTGCCAGCAGCTTCCCCGAGCAGAAAAGCAATGAGCAGTTCTTC. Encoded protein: CASSFPEQKSNEQFF.

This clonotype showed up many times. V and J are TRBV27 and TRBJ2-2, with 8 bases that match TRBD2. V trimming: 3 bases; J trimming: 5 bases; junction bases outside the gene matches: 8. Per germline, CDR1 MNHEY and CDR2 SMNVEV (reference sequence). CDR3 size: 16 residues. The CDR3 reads CASSLYLAGRTGELFF. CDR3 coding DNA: TGTGCCAGCAGTTTGTACCTAGCGGGCCGGACCGGGGAGCTGTTTTTT.

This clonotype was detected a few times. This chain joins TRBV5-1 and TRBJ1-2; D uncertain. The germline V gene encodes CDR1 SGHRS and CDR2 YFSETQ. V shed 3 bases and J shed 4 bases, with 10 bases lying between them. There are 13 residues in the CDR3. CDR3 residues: CASSSTVLYGYTF. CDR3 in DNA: TGCGCCAGCAGCTCCACAGTGCTCTATGGCTACACCTTC. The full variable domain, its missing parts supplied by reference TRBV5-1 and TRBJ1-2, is KAGVTQTPRYLIKTRGQQVTLSCSPISGHRSVSWYQQTPGQGLQFLFEYFSETQRNKGNFPGRFSGRQFSNSRSEMNVSTLELGDSALYLCASSSTVLYGYTFGSGTRLTVV.

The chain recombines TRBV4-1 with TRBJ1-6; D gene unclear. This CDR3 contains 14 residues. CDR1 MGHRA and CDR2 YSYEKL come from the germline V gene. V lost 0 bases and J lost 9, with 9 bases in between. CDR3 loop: CASSQDQEPSPLHF. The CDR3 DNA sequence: TGCGCCAGCAGCCAAGACCAGGAACCTTCACCCCTCCACTTT.

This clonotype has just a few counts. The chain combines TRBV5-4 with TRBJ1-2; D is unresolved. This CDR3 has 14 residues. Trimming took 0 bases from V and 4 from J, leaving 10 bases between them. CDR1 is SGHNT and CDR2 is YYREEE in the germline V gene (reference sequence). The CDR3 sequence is CASSLEQNLYGYTF. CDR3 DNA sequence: TGTGCCAGCAGCTTGGAACAGAACCTCTATGGCTACACCTTC.